This note documents a single T cell receptor beta chain sequence. Between the trimmed V and J ends, which lost 5 bases and 4 bases, there was a span of 11 bases. CDR3 length equals 14 residues. Germline V CDR1 and CDR2: ENHRY, SYGVKD. The sample is drawn from a study of T cell responses to AZD1222 COVID-19 vaccine. Assay: immunoSEQ multiplex PCR; the TCRdb copy retains only in-frame clones and omits some. The sample consists of 180,000 or so clones, 92% of them appearing once. The origin of this receptor is an adult who received the AZD1222 COVID-19 vaccine. The material was peripheral blood, obtained 28 days after the second AZD1222 dose. The chain has TRBV10-3 and TRBJ2-2; no clear D gene. The CDR3 region has the DNA TGTGCCATCAGTCCGGACCCGGGCACCGGGGAGCTGTTTTTT. Its translation: CAISPDPGTGELFF.